This T cell receptor beta chain was documented in a study of blood T cell repertoires in COVID-19. Study information: Both acute and convalescent COVID-19 samples were obtained from the United States, Italy and Spain. T cells, B-cell-depleted T cells, or PBMCs supplied cDNA or gDNA.

Clones were sequenced by immunoSEQ multiplex PCR, and TCRdb holds only the in-frame ones, with some missing. The sample lists 250,000 to 300,000 clones, about 90% seen once, with over 3.5% in the top ten. CDR1 and CDR2 (germline): KGHDR, SFDVKD. CDR3 length equals 18 residues. With V trimmed by 1 base and J by 4 bases, 4 bases remained unmatched. The clonotype originates from a woman between 40 and 50 years old with acute or convalescent COVID-19. The chain is built from TRBV24-1 and TRBJ2-3; 16 positions agree with TRBD2. Sequenced sample: peripheral blood. The DNA of the CDR3 is TGTGCCACCAGTGATTTTGGGACTAGCGGGGGGGCGGCAGATACGCAGTATTTT. This encodes CATSDFGTSGGAADTQYF.